Below are 9 T cell receptor beta chains sequenced from a single sample in a study of T cell repertoires in cytomegalovirus infection. For these receptors, no antigen is known. TCRdb re-analysed the reads in MiXCR, keeping a single row per CDR3 protein. The data hold tens of thousands of distinct CDR3 sequences, with about 44% observed a single time. The material sequenced was CD8+ T cells from cultured PBMCs, taken from culture after CMV antigen stimulation. These receptors were collected from a human donor in good health (CMV status not recorded). Some clones in this sample may be carry-over from other donors' samples.

The J gene is TRBJ1-1, the V gene TRBV7-9, with D perhaps matching TRBD1 (5 bases). The CDR3 totals 13 residues. Looked up from germline, CDR1 is SEHNR and CDR2 is FQNEAQ (reference sequence). Trimming pared 3 bases from V and 4 bases from J, leaving 9 bases between. The CDR3 region has the DNA TGTGCCAGCAGCTTCATAGGGACCACTGAAGCTTTCTTT. Amino acids: CASSFIGTTEAFF.

This clonotype was seen once. The CDR3 loop is CASSIGDSLNEQFF. The CDR3 nucleotides read TGTGCCAGTAGTATAGGGGACAGCCTCAATGAGCAGTTCTTC. V gene TRBV19 combines with J gene TRBJ2-1, with 7 bases matching TRBD1. After removal of 1 base from V and 6 bases from J, the junction contained 3 bases not matched to a gene. Germline assignment: CDR1 LNHDA and CDR2 SQIVND (reference sequence). The CDR3 contains 14 residues.

The table lists this clonotype with a few counts. The chain joins TRBV6-2 or TRBV6-3 to TRBJ1-2; possible D gene TRBD1, 5 bases. The V end was cut by 4 bases, the J end by 2 bases, with 23 bases between. This CDR3 is built from 18 residues. CDR1 MNHEY and CDR2 SVGEGT come from the germline V gene. The CDR3 sequence: CASSSQGGMARFNYGYTF. CDR3 coding DNA: TGTGCCAGCAGTTCCCAGGGCGGGATGGCCCGGTTCAACTATGGCTACACCTTC.

This clonotype appeared a few times. The chain couples TRBV11-3 to TRBJ2-1; 11 nucleotides agree with TRBD2. Trimming took 5 bases from V and 5 from J; bases not matched to a gene: 17. Germline V gene sequence: CDR1 SGHNT, CDR2 YENEEA. CDR3 length: 19 amino acids. The CDR3 sequence: CASSPTAPTSGVPNNEQFF. For the CDR3, the DNA is TGTGCCAGCAGCCCGACGGCCCCGACTAGCGGGGTCCCCAACAATGAGCAGTTCTTC.

The sample holds a few counts of this clonotype. The chain employs TRBV5-4 and TRBJ1-2; D is possibly TRBD1 (6 bases). This CDR3 comprises 18 residues. Looked up from germline, CDR1 is SGHNT and CDR2 is YYREEE (reference sequence). Trimming removed 2 bases at V and 1 base at J, with 21 bases between. The CDR3 sequence: CASSLGQRLVYRNYGYTF. CDR3 nucleotides: TGTGCCAGCAGCTTAGGACAGCGACTAGTCTATCGTAACTATGGCTACACCTTC.

J is TRBJ2-7 and V is TRBV6-1; 8 positions agree with TRBD1. The germline CDR1 and CDR2 sequences are MNHNS and SASEGT. The CDR3 loop spans 16 amino acids. V shed 4 bases, J shed 3 bases, and the junction held 11 bases outside the gene matches. As DNA, the CDR3 is TGTGCCAGCAGTGTGCTACGGACAGGGAGCGTCTACGAGCAGTACTTC. Translated, it gives CASSVLRTGSVYEQYF.

A note on this clonotype: An end of the junction differs from the germline gene, which may be a read error. The rearrangement uses TRBV11-1 and TRBJ2-2; D is uncertain. The CDR3 is 17 amino acids. In germline, CDR1 is SGHAT, CDR2 FQDESV (reference sequence). The DNA for the CDR3 is TGTGCTAGCAGCCCTTTCATCCCTTGGGTTAACACCGGGGAGCTGTTTTTT. Its translation is CASSPFIPWVNTGELFF.

This chain links TRBV11-2 with TRBJ1-2; TRBD1 might be the D (6 bases). Looked up from germline, CDR1 is SGHAT and CDR2 is FQNNGV. Deletions cut 3 bases from V and 2 bases from J, with 16 bases between. CDR3 length: 16 amino acids. As DNA, the CDR3 is TGTGCCAGCAGCTTCCCCGAAGGAGGGGGAAACTATGGCTACACCTTC. Translated: CASSFPEGGGNYGYTF.

The chain employs TRBV6-1 and TRBJ2-3; TRBD2 matches 11 bases. The CDR3 is 17 residues long. The germline V gene has CDR1 MNHNS and CDR2 SASEGT. V dropped 7 bases and J dropped 2; count of bases not matched to a gene: 11. The CDR3 sequence is CASMGSGRARLTDTQYF. Written as DNA, the CDR3 is TGTGCCAGCATGGGTAGCGGGAGGGCCAGACTCACAGATACGCAGTATTTT.